The 18 T cell receptor beta chains in this list originate from one sample, sequenced in a study of regulatory T cells. Primers: 52 TRBV forward and 13 TRBJ reverse. This table comes from immunoSEQ multiplex PCR, and its TCRdb copy is limited to in-frame clones, with some not included. The sample carries roughly 15,000 clones, more than 85% recorded once. The specimen sequenced was CD8+ T cells sorted from blood. All receptors come from a person under 35 with CD3G deficiency.

CDR3 in amino acids: CASSVIGDTQYF. CDR3 nucleotide sequence: TGTGCCAGCAGCGTTATAGGAGATACGCAGTATTTT. This chain joins TRBV7-2 and TRBJ2-3, with D hard to call. This CDR3 contains 12 residues. Trimming took 5 bases from V and 5 from J, leaving 8 bases between them. Germline-derived CDR1 and CDR2 are SGHTA and FQGNSA.

This sequence joins TRBV4-1 and TRBJ2-5; D assignment may be TRBD1 or TRBD2 (5 bases each). CDR3 length: 14 residues. Between the trimmed V and J ends, which lost 0 bases and 4 bases, there was a span of 9 bases. Germline V CDR1 and CDR2: MGHRA, YSYEKL. The CDR3 DNA follows: TGCGCCAGCAGCCAAGAATCTGGGGGAGAGACCCAGTACTTC. It is translated as CASSQESGGETQYF.

The rearrangement uses TRBV2 and TRBJ2-5; 7 positions match TRBD2. The junction had 9 bases not matched to a gene; V was cut back by 3 bases and J by 5 bases. Germline V CDR1 and CDR2: SNHLY, FYNNEI. This CDR3 is 15 amino acids long. The CDR3 DNA sequence: TGTGCCAGCAGTGATCGGGGGGAACTTGGGGAGACCCAGTACTTC. Protein: CASSDRGELGETQYF.

The CDR3 DNA follows: TGTGCCAGCAGTCTACAGGGGGCGCTTGGAGAGCAGTACTTC. Translation: CASSLQGALGEQYF. The chain joins TRBV2 to TRBJ2-7, with 9 bases that match TRBD1. The CDR3 contains 14 residues. V lost 5 bases and J lost 7; bases outside the gene matches: 9. Germline V gene data show CDR1 as SNHLY and CDR2 as FYNNEI.

The sample holds a few counts of this clone. The chain links TRBV7-9 to TRBJ2-2, with D perhaps given as TRBD1 or TRBD2 (5 bases each). CDR3 length equals 15 residues. Trimming took 5 bases from V and 0 from J, leaving 10 bases between them. The germline gives CDR1 SEHNR, CDR2 FQNEAQ (reference sequence). The CDR3 nucleotides read TGTGCCAGCAGCCCGGGACGGACGAACACCGGGGAGCTGTTTTTT. It translates to CASSPGRTNTGELFF.

This chain uses TRBV7-8 with TRBJ2-7; D unclear. Germline V gene lookup returns CDR1 SGHVS and CDR2 FQNEAQ. V shed 6 bases and J shed 0 bases, with 12 bases lying between them. CDR3 length equals 14 residues. Written as DNA, the CDR3 is TGTGCCAGCAGACCACCCAAGGGCTCCTACGAGCAGTACTTC. This sequence encodes CASRPPKGSYEQYF.

The V gene is TRBV10-2, the J gene TRBJ1-1; D unclear. V was cut by 0 bases and J by 1 base, with 6 bases left in between. CDR1 is WSHSY, CDR2 SAAADI, per germline. There are 14 residues in the CDR3. This chain's CDR3 is CASSESVPNTEAFF. Written as DNA, the CDR3 is TGCGCCAGCAGTGAGTCGGTCCCGAACACTGAAGCTTTCTTT.

The gene calls are TRBV28 and TRBJ1-2; D unresolved. The germline gives CDR1 MDHEN, CDR2 SYDVKM. V shed 2 bases and J shed 6 bases, with 13 bases lying between them. The CDR3 runs 14 residues. The CDR3 DNA is TGTGCCAGCAGTTTACGGTCGATAACTGATGGCTACACCTTC. As protein: CASSLRSITDGYTF.

The chain combines TRBV2 with TRBJ2-4; D unclear. The CDR3 is 13 residues long. From germline, CDR1 is SNHLY and CDR2 FYNNEI. V was cut by 0 bases and J by 10 bases, with 10 bases left in between. The CDR3 DNA sequence: TGTGCCAGCAGTGAAGCTTCGAAGGGAATTCAGTACTTC. Protein sequence: CASSEASKGIQYF.

V gene TRBV4-3 combines with J gene TRBJ2-5; weak D call: TRBD2 (6 bases). The CDR3 runs 15 residues. V was clipped by 1 base and J by 5 bases, with 14 bases between them. Germline V CDR1 and CDR2: LGHNA, YSLEER. CDR3 DNA sequence: TGCGCCAGCAGCCAAGCTCTCGGGACTGGGGAGACCCAGTACTTC. Encoded protein: CASSQALGTGETQYF.

J is TRBJ2-1 and V is TRBV11-2, with D unresolved. V was cut by 0 bases and J by 9 bases, with 6 bases left in between. This CDR3 comprises 12 residues. The germline gives CDR1 SGHAT, CDR2 FQNNGV. The DNA for the CDR3 is TGTGCCAGCAGCTTAGAGTACGGTGAGCAGTTCTTC. It translates to CASSLEYGEQFF.

The chain recombines TRBV27 with TRBJ1-2; maybe TRBD1 (6 bases). The CDR3 is 16 amino acids. Germline lookup yields CDR1 MNHEY and CDR2 SMNVEV (reference sequence). Trimming stripped 4 bases from V and 4 bases from J, with 19 bases between. CDR3: CASSSSQGWGTYGYTF. In DNA, the CDR3 is TGTGCCAGCAGTTCGTCACAGGGATGGGGGACCTATGGCTACACCTTC.

The gene calls are TRBV27 and TRBJ2-3; unclear D gene. The CDR3 extends over 12 amino acids. Germline CDR1 MNHEY, CDR2 SMNVEV (reference sequence). V lost 5 bases to trimming and J lost 6 bases, with 9 bases between them. For the CDR3, the DNA is TGTGCCAGCAGTGGCTTCGGGGATACGCAGTATTTT. This sequence encodes CASSGFGDTQYF.

This clone has a single count. The chain links TRBV9 to TRBJ2-3; a weak D match, TRBD1 (5 bases). CDR3 length: 16 amino acids. Germline V gene lookup returns CDR1 SGDLS and CDR2 YYNGEE. Trimming removed 2 bases at V and 3 bases at J, with 16 bases between. CDR3 DNA: TGTGCCAGCAGCGTCTTTGACCAGGGTTTTACAGATACGCAGTATTTT. As protein: CASSVFDQGFTDTQYF.

In DNA, the CDR3 is TGTGCCAGCAGTGTAGGAAGGCCTCGGACTGAAGCTTTCTTT. This translates into CASSVGRPRTEAFF. The gene calls are TRBV6-1 and TRBJ1-1; no firm D call. The length of the CDR3 is 14 residues. V lost 4 bases to trimming and J lost 5 bases, with 14 bases between them. From germline, CDR1 is MNHNS and CDR2 SASEGT.

The CDR3: CASKGQLASGNTIYF. Written as DNA, the CDR3 is TGTGCCAGCAAAGGCCAGCTTGCCTCTGGAAACACCATATATTTT. V and J are TRBV7-9 and TRBJ1-3; D is undetermined. The CDR3 is made up of 15 amino acids. Germline-derived CDR1 and CDR2 are SEHNR and FQNEAQ (reference sequence). The V end was cut by 7 bases, the J end by 0 bases, with 13 bases between.

CDR3 bases: TGTGCCAGCAGTACCAACCTTATCCCCAACTCCTACAATGAGCAGTTCTTC. It translates to CASSTNLIPNSYNEQFF. The V call is TRBV28, the J call TRBJ2-1; no firm D call. Germline assignment: CDR1 MDHEN and CDR2 SYDVKM. Trimming cost V 5 bases and J 0 bases, with 17 bases left between them. The CDR3 runs to 17 residues.

The rearrangement links TRBV4-2 to TRBJ1-3; a weak D match, TRBD1 (6 bases). The CDR3 has 16 amino acids. The V end was cut by 4 bases, the J end by 4 bases, with 17 bases between. CDR1 and CDR2 from the germline V gene are LGHNA and YNFKEQ. The CDR3 nucleotides are TGTGCCAGCAGCCCGCCGGGACACACAGCGGGAAACACCATATATTTT. Its translation: CASSPPGHTAGNTIYF.